A single sample gave rise to the 16 T cell receptor beta chains below, sequenced in a study of blood T cell repertoires in COVID-19. Repertoires were generated with immunoSEQ multiplex PCR, while TCRdb's copy carries only in-frame clones and drops some. Altogether tens of thousands of clones are present, approximately 77% being singletons, with the ten largest covering around 30%. The sequenced sample was peripheral blood. All receptors come from a human donor in a cohort sampled during active COVID-19.

This chain joins TRBV21-1 and TRBJ2-2; TRBD2 is the table's D call and was not checked against the DNA. TRBV21-1 has pseudogene status. The CDR3 length is 18 residues. CDR3 bases: TGTGCCAGCAGCAAAGAGACTAGCGGGAGTTTCGGCACCGGGGAGCTGTTTTTT. Amino acids: CASSKETSGSFGTGELFF.

This clone has more than one count but fewer than ten. The chain has TRBV5-4 and TRBJ2-7; 7 nucleotides align to TRBD1. The junction had 7 bases not matched to a gene; V was cut back by 2 bases and J by 8 bases. The germline V gene has CDR1 SGHNT and CDR2 YYREEE (reference sequence). CDR3 length: 13 residues. DNA of the CDR3: TGTGCCAGCAGCTTCGGGACAGCCTCTCAGCAGTACTTC. Translation gives CASSFGTASQQYF.

The chain carries TRBV19 and TRBJ2-1, with D possibly being TRBD2 (5 bases). Germline CDR1 is LNHDA and CDR2 is SQIVND (reference sequence). The CDR3 spans 13 residues. The V end lost 3 bases, the J end lost 8 bases, and 11 bases lay between the germline ends. The CDR3 loop reads CASSIEGDDEQFF. Written as DNA, the CDR3 is TGTGCCAGTAGTATTGAGGGTGACGATGAGCAGTTCTTC. Variable domain in full (rest from reference TRBV19 and TRBJ2-1): DGGITQSPKYLFRKEGQNVTLSCEQNLNHDAMYWYRQDPGQGLRLIYYSQIVNDFQKGDIAEGYSVSREKKESFPLTVTSAQKNPTAFYLCASSIEGDDEQFFGPGTRLTVL.

The chain combines TRBV28 with TRBJ1-2; no firm D call. Trimming stripped 3 bases from V and 2 bases from J, with 7 bases between. The CDR3 is 13 amino acids. Per the germline V gene, CDR1 is MDHEN and CDR2 is SYDVKM. CDR3 sequence (DNA): TGTGCCAGCAGTTTGGGGAGGAACTATGGCTACACCTTC. Its translation is CASSLGRNYGYTF.

This clone has only one observation. This chain joins TRBV9 and TRBJ2-1; 7 bases align to TRBD2. CDR3 length: 15 amino acids. V trimming: 4 bases; J trimming: 4 bases; junction bases outside the gene matches: 8. Germline lookup yields CDR1 SGDLS and CDR2 YYNGEE. This CDR3 is CASSSGGGTYNEQFF. The CDR3 DNA sequence: TGTGCCAGCAGCTCGGGCGGGGGTACTTACAATGAGCAGTTCTTC.

This clone was observed a single time. The chain employs TRBV7-9 and TRBJ1-5; D is uncertain. This CDR3 region has 16 residues. Germline V gives CDR1 SEHNR, CDR2 FQNEAQ (reference sequence). The V gene lost 1 base and the J gene lost 0 bases, with 10 bases spanning the gap. CDR3 DNA sequence: TGTGCCAGCAGCTTAGGTCCCTACTCTAGCAATCAGCCCCAGCATTTT. As protein: CASSLGPYSSNQPQHF.

The chain recombines TRBV6-6 with TRBJ1-2; D gene unclear. CDR1 and CDR2 (germline): MNHNY, SVGAGI (reference sequence). V lost 2 bases and J lost 7, with 5 bases in between. The CDR3 sequence is 11 residues long. CDR3 sequence reads: CASSYEVGYTF. CDR3 nucleotide sequence: TGTGCCAGCAGTTACGAGGTTGGCTACACCTTC.

The V gene is TRBV10-3, the J gene TRBJ2-5, with 10 bases lining up with TRBD1. The CDR3 has 16 amino acids. The V gene's germline CDR1 is ENHRY and CDR2 SYGVKD. V shed 6 bases, J shed 3 bases, and the junction held 10 bases outside the gene matches. The CDR3 bases are TGTGCCATCAGCGGGAGAGCCGGGACAGGGGAAGAGACCCAGTACTTC. It yields the protein CAISGRAGTGEETQYF.

Only a few counts were recorded for this clone. The chain joins TRBV9 to TRBJ1-4, with D unclear. Trimming left V 2 bases short and J 7 bases short, with 15 bases between. CDR1 and CDR2 (germline): SGDLS, YYNGEE. CDR3 length equals 15 residues. The CDR3 DNA reads as TGTGCCAGCAGCGTCGGGGAAATAGCTTCTGAAAAACTGTTTTTT. Translated: CASSVGEIASEKLFF.

The count of this clone is one. The gene calls are TRBV2 and TRBJ2-7; 9 nucleotides agree with TRBD2. Looked up from germline, CDR1 is SNHLY and CDR2 is FYNNEI. V gave up 8 bases and J gave up 6 bases; unmatched junction bases: 5. The CDR3 has 12 amino acids. CDR3 sequence reads: CASGSGSPEQYF. CDR3 DNA: TGTGCCAGCGGTAGCGGGAGCCCCGAGCAGTACTTC.

This clone has only a few counts. This chain links TRBV29-1 with TRBJ1-2; the match to TRBD1 covers 9 bases. This CDR3 spans 12 amino acids. V gave up 6 bases and J gave up 4 bases; unmatched junction bases: 3. Looked up from germline, CDR1 is SQVTM and CDR2 is ANQGSEA. The DNA of the CDR3 is TGCAGCGTGGAGGGACAGGGCTATGGCTACACCTTC. Translated: CSVEGQGYGYTF.

The rearrangement links TRBV19 to TRBJ1-1; the match to TRBD1 covers 8 bases. Losses at the gene ends were 8 bases for V and 1 base for J; bases not matched to a gene: 6. Germline V CDR1 and CDR2: LNHDA, SQIVND (reference sequence). CDR3 length equals 14 residues. CDR3 nucleotide sequence: TGTGCCAGTCGCCGACAGGGGAAGAACACTGAAGCTTTCTTT. Translated, it gives CASRRQGKNTEAFF.

This sequence joins TRBV30 and TRBJ1-3; no firm D call. V lost 0 bases to trimming and J lost 1 base, with 7 bases between them. CDR3 size: 14 residues. From germline, CDR1 is GTSNPN and CDR2 SVGIG (reference sequence). The CDR3 sequence: CAWSVLGSGNTIYF. The DNA of the CDR3 is TGTGCCTGGAGTGTACTCGGTTCTGGAAACACCATATATTTT.

The sample holds one count of this clone. The chain uses TRBV7-3 and TRBJ1-2; 8 nucleotides match TRBD1. After removal of 5 bases from V and 8 bases from J, the junction contained 13 bases not matched to a gene. The V gene's germline CDR1 is SGHTA and CDR2 FQGTGA. The CDR3 is 15 residues long. CDR3 amino acids: CASSPGTGPGEGYTF. CDR3 sequence (DNA): TGTGCCAGCAGCCCGGGGACAGGCCCCGGTGAAGGCTACACCTTC. The full variable domain, rest sourced from reference TRBV7-3 and TRBJ1-2, is GAGVSQTPSNKVTEKGKYVELRCDPISGHTALYWYRQSLGQGPEFLIYFQGTGAADDSGLPNDRFFAVRPEGSVSTLKIQRTERGDSAVYLCASSPGTGPGEGYTFGSGTRLTVV.

V and J are TRBV9 and TRBJ2-7; D possibly corresponds to TRBD1 (6 bases). The germline V gene has CDR1 SGDLS and CDR2 YYNGEE. V lost 4 bases and J 1 base, leaving 12 bases between the germline ends. The CDR3 spans 14 residues. The CDR3 nucleotides are TGTGCCAGCAGCTCTTCCGGGACATCCTACGAGCAGTACTTC. Residues: CASSSSGTSYEQYF.

The V call is TRBV4-1, the J call TRBJ1-1, with 8 nucleotides matching TRBD1. This CDR3 comprises 17 residues. Germline values: CDR1 MGHRA, CDR2 YSYEKL. The ends lost 2 bases at V and 4 bases at J; junction bases unmatched: 12. CDR3 coding DNA: TGCGCCAGCAGCCAACCTGACAGGGGATCATGGGGCACTGAAGCTTTCTTT. The encoded protein is CASSQPDRGSWGTEAFF.